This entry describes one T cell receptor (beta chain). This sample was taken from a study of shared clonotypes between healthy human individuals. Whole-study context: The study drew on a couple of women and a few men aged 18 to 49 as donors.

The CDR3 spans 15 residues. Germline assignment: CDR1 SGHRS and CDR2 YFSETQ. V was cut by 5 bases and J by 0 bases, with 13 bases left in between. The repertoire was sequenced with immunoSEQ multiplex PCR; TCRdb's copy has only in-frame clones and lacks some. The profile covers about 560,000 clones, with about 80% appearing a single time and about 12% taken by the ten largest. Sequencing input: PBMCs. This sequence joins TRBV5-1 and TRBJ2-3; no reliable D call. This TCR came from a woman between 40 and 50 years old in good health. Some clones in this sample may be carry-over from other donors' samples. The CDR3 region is CASRETPPSTDTQYF. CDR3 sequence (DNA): TGCGCCAGCAGAGAGACCCCACCCAGCACAGATACGCAGTATTTT.